This T cell receptor (beta chain) was observed in a study of cytomegalovirus exposure and HLA in healthy donors. Between the trimmed V and J ends, which lost 2 bases and 5 bases, there was a span of 12 bases. Germline V CDR1 and CDR2: MDHEN, SYDVKM. The CDR3 runs 14 residues. On this clone itself: The antigen is unknown.

Whole-study findings and limits: Some V segments, TRBV6-2 and TRBV6-3 among them, were indistinguishable and were therefore excluded.

Vbeta (60) and Jbeta (13) primers were used in the PCR. Produced via immunoSEQ multiplex PCR; TCRdb's table is partial and in-frame only. The sample comprises 150,000 to 250,000 clones, approximately 78% of which are singletons, and 6% to 8% rests with the top ten. The chain carries TRBV28 and TRBJ1-1; TRBD1 might be the D (5 bases). Sequencing input: PBMCs. This TCR derives from a woman aged 45 to 65 in good health and CMV-seropositive. This chain's CDR3 is CASSLTQGGTEAFF. The CDR3 bases are TGTGCCAGCAGTTTAACCCAGGGTGGTACTGAAGCTTTCTTT.